The 31 T cell receptor beta chains below come from one sample, sequenced in a study of blood T cell repertoires in COVID-19. Here immunoSEQ multiplex PCR was the method, and the copy in TCRdb shows in-frame clones only, minus some. The sample lists 150,000 to 200,000 clones; roughly 80% were seen once. The sample comprised peripheral blood. The receptors come from a woman of 80 years or more with acute or convalescent COVID-19.

The gene calls are TRBV12-3 or TRBV12-4 and TRBJ2-7; TRBD1 agrees at 7 bases. V lost 6 bases to trimming and J lost 5 bases; unmatched junction nucleotides: 7. The CDR3 runs to 13 residues. The CDR3 DNA sequence: TGTGCCAGCAGGTCGACAGGGACCCACGAGCAGTACTTC. It encodes CASRSTGTHEQYF.

The CDR3 sequence is CASSVGQGLADTQYF. CDR3 nucleotide sequence: TGTGCCAGCAGCGTCGGACAGGGGTTGGCAGATACGCAGTATTTT. The gene calls are TRBV11-3 and TRBJ2-3; 9 bases match TRBD1. Germline CDR1 reads SGHNT; CDR2 reads YENEEA. CDR3 size: 15 residues. J gave up 4 bases and V 5 bases, and 7 bases lay outside the gene matches.

A note on this clone: This sample also contains other DNA sequences that code for the same CDR3. V usage is TRBV19 and J usage is TRBJ1-1, with TRBD1 matching over 7 bases. Germline loops: CDR1 LNHDA, CDR2 SQIVND (reference sequence). The CDR3 is 13 residues long. Trimming removed 8 bases from V and 5 bases from J; junction bases left unmatched: 8. CDR3 in DNA: TGTGCCAGTTCGCGGGACAGAGATACTGAAGCTTTCTTT. Amino acids: CASSRDRDTEAFF. Based on the CDR3 plus reference TRBV19 and TRBJ1-1, the full variable domain is DGGITQSPKYLFRKEGQNVTLSCEQNLNHDAMYWYRQDPGQGLRLIYYSQIVNDFQKGDIAEGYSVSREKKESFPLTVTSAQKNPTAFYLCASSRDRDTEAFFGQGTRLTVV.

The chain has TRBV6-5 and TRBJ1-1, with 10 positions matching TRBD1. V dropped 4 bases and J dropped 1; count of bases not matched to a gene: 3. This CDR3 region has 15 residues. Germline V gene data show CDR1 as MNHEY and CDR2 as SVGAGI. Written as DNA, the CDR3 is TGTGCCAGCAGTTTCCGGGACAGGGGGAACACTGAAGCTTTCTTT. Its protein product is CASSFRDRGNTEAFF.

V usage is TRBV29-1 and J usage is TRBJ2-7, with D tentatively TRBD1 (8 bases). This CDR3 has 14 residues. The V gene's germline CDR1 is SQVTM and CDR2 ANQGSEA. The V end was cut by 6 bases, the J end by 7 bases, with 22 bases between. The CDR3 DNA reads TGCAGCGTCGCAGGACAGGGAGGGGTTCGGGAGCAGTACTTC. Translated, it gives CSVAGQGGVREQYF.

The chain combines TRBV28 with TRBJ1-2; D not certain. The CDR3 runs 11 residues. With 6 bases removed from V and 12 bases from J, the gap between germline ends came to 14 bases. The V gene's germline CDR1 is MDHEN and CDR2 SYDVKM. Here the CDR3 DNA reads TGTGCCAGCAGCCACCGGAGGGTGGACACCTTC. This codes for CASSHRRVDTF.

The J gene is TRBJ2-5, the V gene TRBV27, with 7 bases aligning to TRBD1. This CDR3 spans 15 amino acids. The germline gives CDR1 MNHEY, CDR2 SMNVEV (reference sequence). V lost 5 bases and J lost 5; bases outside the gene matches: 11. The DNA for the CDR3 is TGTGCCAGCAGTCTTTACGGAACAGGGGCGGAGACCCAGTACTTC. The encoded protein is CASSLYGTGAETQYF.

The chain joins TRBV5-6 to TRBJ1-3, with D possibly TRBD1 on 6 matching bases. The V gene lost 5 bases and the J gene lost 6 bases, with 21 bases spanning the gap. This CDR3 is built from 16 residues. In germline, CDR1 is SGHDT, CDR2 YYEEEE. The CDR3 loop is CASSRTVGPLENTIYF. The CDR3 region has the DNA TGTGCCAGCAGTCGGACAGTAGGACCCCTGGAAAACACCATATATTTT.

The chain combines TRBV11-2 with TRBJ2-3, with 7 bases lining up with TRBD1. Germline V gives CDR1 SGHAT, CDR2 FQNNGV. V shed 5 bases and J 6 bases; nucleotides not matched to a gene: 8. The CDR3 length is 14 residues. Here the CDR3 reads CASSLQGLSDTQYF. The CDR3, as DNA: TGTGCCAGCAGCCTACAGGGGTTGTCGGATACGCAGTATTTT. Looking up the rest from reference TRBV11-2 and TRBJ2-3 gives the full variable domain: EAGVAQSPRYKIIEKRQSVAFWCNPISGHATLYWYQQILGQGPKLLIQFQNNGVVDDSQLPKDRFSAERLKGVDSTLKIQPAKLEDSAVYLCASSLQGLSDTQYFGPGTRLTVL.

This chain joins TRBV25-1 and TRBJ1-1; a possible D gene is TRBD1 (6 bases). The germline V gene has CDR1 MGHDK and CDR2 SYGVNS. CDR3 size: 15 residues. The V gene lost 0 bases and the J gene lost 5 bases, with 13 bases spanning the gap. The DNA of the CDR3 is TGTGCCAGCAGTGAATACCCGGACAGACGGACTGAAGCTTTCTTT. It codes for CASSEYPDRRTEAFF. The whole variable domain, remainder taken from reference TRBV25-1 and TRBJ1-1, is EADIYQTPRYLVIGTGKKITLECSQTMGHDKMYWYQQDPGMELHLIHYSYGVNSTEKGDLSSESTVSRIRTEHFPLTLESARPSHTSQYLCASSEYPDRRTEAFFGQGTRLTVV.

V is TRBV7-6 and J is TRBJ2-5; 11 nucleotides line up with TRBD2. Germline V gene sequence: CDR1 SGHVS, CDR2 FNYEAQ. V was clipped by 3 bases and J by 5 bases; unmatched bases: 5. The CDR3 loop spans 15 amino acids. CDR3 DNA sequence: TGTGCCAGCAGCTTGTTGCGGACTAGCGGGGAGACCCAGTACTTC. Its protein product is CASSLLRTSGETQYF. Supplemented by reference TRBV7-6 and TRBJ2-5, the full variable domain reads GAGVSQSPRYKVTKRGQDVALRCDPISGHVSLYWYRQALGQGPEFLTYFNYEAQQDKSGLPNDRFSAERPEGSISTLTIQRTEQRDSAMYRCASSLLRTSGETQYFGPGTRLLVL.

The J gene is TRBJ2-5, the V gene TRBV5-6; D is unclear. This CDR3 has 14 amino acids. Trimming stripped 5 bases from V and 5 bases from J, with 16 bases between. Germline V gene data show CDR1 as SGHDT and CDR2 as YYEEEE. The CDR3 protein is CASRLRLGSETQYF. In nucleotides, the CDR3 is TGTGCCAGCAGATTGAGGCTAGGCAGCGAGACCCAGTACTTC. The entire variable domain, with the rest obtained from reference TRBV5-6 and TRBJ2-5, is as follows: DAGVTQSPTHLIKTRGQQVTLRCSPKSGHDTVSWYQQALGQGPQFIFQYYEEEERQRGNFPDRFSGHQFPNYSSELNVNALLLGDSALYLCASRLRLGSETQYFGPGTRLLVL.

The gene calls are TRBV3-1 (or the pseudogene TRBV3-2) and TRBJ2-7; 8 bases fit TRBD1. Looked up from germline, CDR1 is LGHDT and CDR2 is YNNKEL (reference sequence). J lost 2 bases, V lost 4 bases, and 4 bases had no gene match. There are 14 residues in the CDR3. For the CDR3, the DNA is TGTGCCAGCAGCCCCGGGACAGGCCCCTACGAGCAGTACTTC. Translation: CASSPGTGPYEQYF.

The chain has TRBV6-5 and TRBJ1-2; D ambiguous. Germline-derived CDR1 and CDR2 are MNHEY and SVGAGI. Trimming left V 0 bases short and J 7 bases short, with 12 bases between. This CDR3 spans 14 amino acids. In DNA form, the CDR3 reads TGTGCCAGCAGTTACTCGCTCTCGGGTAGTGGCTACACCTTC. This sequence encodes CASSYSLSGSGYTF.

The chain couples TRBV11-2 to TRBJ2-7, with 13 bases lining up with TRBD2. With 0 bases clipped from V and 1 base from J, the junction kept 3 bases outside the gene matches. Per germline, CDR1 SGHAT and CDR2 FQNNGV. The CDR3 runs to 17 residues. The CDR3, as DNA: TGTGCCAGCAGCTTAGAACTAGCGGGGGGGTGGTCCTACGAGCAGTACTTC. As protein: CASSLELAGGWSYEQYF.

The J gene is TRBJ2-1, the V gene TRBV4-2; unclear D gene. CDR3 length: 13 amino acids. CDR1 and CDR2 (germline): LGHNA, YNFKEQ. V gave up 4 bases and J gave up 5 bases, with 9 bases separating them. This chain's CDR3 is CASSPTRDNEQFF. In nucleotides, the CDR3 is TGTGCCAGCAGCCCTACCCGAGACAATGAGCAGTTCTTC.

The chain carries TRBV28 and TRBJ2-7, with 11 nucleotides matching TRBD2. The CDR3 contains 15 residues. The germline gives CDR1 MDHEN, CDR2 SYDVKM. Trimming at V came to 3 bases and at J to 4 bases, leaving 5 bases not matched to a gene. The CDR3 DNA reads as TGTGCCAGCAGTTTTAGGACTAGCGGGTATTACGAGCAGTACTTC. Amino acid sequence: CASSFRTSGYYEQYF. The full variable domain, with the rest looked up from reference TRBV28 and TRBJ2-7, is DVKVTQSSRYLVKRTGEKVFLECVQDMDHENMFWYRQDPGLGLRLIYFSYDVKMKEKGDIPEGYSVSREKKERFSLILESASTNQTSMYLCASSFRTSGYYEQYFGPGTRLTVT.

V and J are TRBV6-5 and TRBJ2-5, with D perhaps TRBD2 (6 bases). Germline V gene sequence: CDR1 MNHEY, CDR2 SVGAGI. Trimming left V 1 base short and J 6 bases short, with 15 bases between. The CDR3 loop spans 15 amino acids. CDR3 sequence: CASSYYSGSAKTQYF. CDR3 sequence (DNA): TGTGCCAGCAGTTACTACTCCGGGAGTGCAAAGACCCAGTACTTC.

V and J are TRBV11-2 and TRBJ1-1; 8 positions agree with TRBD1. There are 14 residues in the CDR3. Germline assignment: CDR1 SGHAT and CDR2 FQNNGV. V lost 4 bases and J lost 4; bases outside the gene matches: 5. The CDR3 loop is CASSSQGASTEAFF. Written as DNA, the CDR3 is TGTGCCAGCAGCTCGCAGGGGGCGAGCACTGAAGCTTTCTTT.

The chain combines TRBV19 with TRBJ1-4; D gene uncertain. Trimming cost V 1 base and J 7 bases, with 10 bases left between them. The CDR3 covers 14 residues. CDR1 is LNHDA and CDR2 is SQIVND in the germline V gene (reference sequence). In nucleotides, the CDR3 is TGTGCCAGTAGTATAGCCCTCTACTCTGAAAAACTGTTTTTT. Translating gives CASSIALYSEKLFF.

This clone showed up just a few times. The rearrangement uses TRBV5-1 and TRBJ1-5; no clear D. The length of the CDR3 is 15 residues. Germline V CDR1 and CDR2: SGHRS, YFSETQ. Trimming cost V 0 bases and J 3 bases, with 10 bases left between them. CDR3 in DNA: TGCGCCAGCAGCTTGGATGGTAGCGCCAATCAGCCCCAGCATTTT. Translating it yields CASSLDGSANQPQHF.

The chain carries TRBV19 and TRBJ2-2, with D maybe TRBD1 (6 bases). V lost 4 bases and J lost 5, with 14 bases in between. Germline V gene data show CDR1 as LNHDA and CDR2 as SQIVND (reference sequence). This CDR3 contains 15 residues. The CDR3 region has the DNA TGTGCCAGTAGTAGGGGACACCTCCTAACCGGGGAGCTGTTTTTT. This encodes CASSRGHLLTGELFF.

This chain uses TRBV7-9 with TRBJ1-4; D not resolved. This CDR3 contains 15 residues. CDR1 is SEHNR, CDR2 FQNEAQ, per germline (reference sequence). V gave up 3 bases and J gave up 5 bases, with 13 bases separating them. In DNA, the CDR3 is TGTGCCAGCAGCTTGAGCTCCACTTTAAATGAAAAACTGTTTTTT. Its translation: CASSLSSTLNEKLFF.

The CDR3 nucleotides are TGTGCCAGCAGGGAGACAGGGATGGACACTGAAGCTTTCTTT. Translating gives CASRETGMDTEAFF. This chain uses TRBV25-1 with TRBJ1-1; TRBD1 matches at 7 bases. Germline V lookup: CDR1 MGHDK, CDR2 SYGVNS. V shed 6 bases, J shed 3 bases, and the junction held 7 bases outside the gene matches. This CDR3 has 14 amino acids.

J is TRBJ2-3 and V is TRBV5-1; possibly TRBD1 for D (6 bases). This CDR3 has 15 amino acids. Deletions cut 0 bases from V and 2 bases from J, with 10 bases between. Looked up from germline, CDR1 is SGHRS and CDR2 is YFSETQ. CDR3 sequence: CASSLGTGNTDTQYF. The CDR3, as DNA: TGCGCCAGCAGCTTGGGAACAGGGAACACAGATACGCAGTATTTT.

The chain is built from TRBV7-2 and TRBJ2-5; 7 bases map to TRBD2. The V gene's germline CDR1 is SGHTA and CDR2 FQGNSA. V was pared by 1 base and J by 2 bases, with 4 bases of the junction left unmatched. CDR3 length: 15 residues. In DNA form, the CDR3 reads TGTGCCAGCAGCTTAGACCGCGGGGGTCAAGAGACCCAGTACTTC. It encodes CASSLDRGGQETQYF.

The chain employs TRBV6-4 and TRBJ2-5, with 10 bases identical to TRBD2. Germline CDR1 and CDR2: MRHNA and SNTAGT. The CDR3 contains 15 residues. Germline trimming cut 3 bases from V and 4 bases from J; bases unmatched to any gene: 5. CDR3 sequence reads: CASSEKAGGPETQYF. The CDR3 bases are TGTGCCAGCAGTGAAAAAGCGGGAGGGCCAGAGACCCAGTACTTC.

This clone appeared a few times. The V gene is TRBV6-5, the J gene TRBJ1-2; 11 bases match TRBD1. The CDR3 consists of 13 residues. The V segment lost 5 bases and the J segment 10 bases; nucleotides outside the gene matches: 6. Looked up from germline, CDR1 is MNHEY and CDR2 is SVGAGI. In nucleotides, the CDR3 is TGTGCCAGCAGTAAGGACAGGGGGCCAGTCTACACCTTC. It is translated as CASSKDRGPVYTF.

This sequence joins TRBV2 and TRBJ1-4, with D maybe TRBD1 (6 bases). Germline values: CDR1 SNHLY, CDR2 FYNNEI. The germline V and J ends were trimmed by 5 bases and 3 bases, with 13 bases remaining between them. This CDR3 is built from 15 residues. The CDR3 loop reads CASSITGKSNEKLFF. CDR3 in DNA: TGTGCCAGCAGTATAACAGGGAAATCTAATGAAAAACTGTTTTTT. Complete variable domain (other parts from reference TRBV2 and TRBJ1-4): EPEVTQTPSHQVTQMGQEVILRCVPISNHLYFYWYRQILGQKVEFLVSFYNNEISEKSEIFDDQFSVERPDGSNFTLKIRSTKLEDSAMYFCASSITGKSNEKLFFGSGTQLSVL.

The chain has TRBV19 and TRBJ1-1; no clear D. Germline CDR1 LNHDA, CDR2 SQIVND (reference sequence). Trimming removed 3 bases from V and 7 bases from J, with 15 bases in between. This CDR3 is built from 14 residues. In DNA, the CDR3 is TGTGCCAGTAGTATTCGCGACTTATTGGGTGAAGCTTTCTTT. Protein: CASSIRDLLGEAFF.

The CDR3 loop is CAWTPQAGTPLHF. The CDR3 coding sequence is TGTGCCTGGACTCCACAAGCAGGGACACCCCTCCACTTT. The V and J genes are TRBV30 and TRBJ1-6; tentative D call: TRBD1 (5 bases). CDR1 GTSNPN and CDR2 SVGIG come from the germline V gene (reference sequence). The CDR3 length is 13 residues. Trimming removed 4 bases at V and 11 bases at J, with 15 bases between.